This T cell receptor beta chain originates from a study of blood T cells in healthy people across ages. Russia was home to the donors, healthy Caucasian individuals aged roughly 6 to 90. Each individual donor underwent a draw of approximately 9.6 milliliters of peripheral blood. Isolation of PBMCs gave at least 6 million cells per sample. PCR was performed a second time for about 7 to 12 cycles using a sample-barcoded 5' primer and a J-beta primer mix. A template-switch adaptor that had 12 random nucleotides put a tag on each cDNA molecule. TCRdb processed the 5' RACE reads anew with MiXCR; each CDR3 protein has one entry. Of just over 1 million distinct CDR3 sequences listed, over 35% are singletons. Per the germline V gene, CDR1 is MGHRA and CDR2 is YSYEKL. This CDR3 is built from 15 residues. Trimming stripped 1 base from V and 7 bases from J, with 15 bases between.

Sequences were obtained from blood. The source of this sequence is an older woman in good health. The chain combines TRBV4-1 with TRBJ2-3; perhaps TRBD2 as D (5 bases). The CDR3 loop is CASSQVTGGQYTQYF. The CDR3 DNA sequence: TGCGCCAGCAGCCAAGTCACCGGAGGCCAGTATACGCAGTATTTT.